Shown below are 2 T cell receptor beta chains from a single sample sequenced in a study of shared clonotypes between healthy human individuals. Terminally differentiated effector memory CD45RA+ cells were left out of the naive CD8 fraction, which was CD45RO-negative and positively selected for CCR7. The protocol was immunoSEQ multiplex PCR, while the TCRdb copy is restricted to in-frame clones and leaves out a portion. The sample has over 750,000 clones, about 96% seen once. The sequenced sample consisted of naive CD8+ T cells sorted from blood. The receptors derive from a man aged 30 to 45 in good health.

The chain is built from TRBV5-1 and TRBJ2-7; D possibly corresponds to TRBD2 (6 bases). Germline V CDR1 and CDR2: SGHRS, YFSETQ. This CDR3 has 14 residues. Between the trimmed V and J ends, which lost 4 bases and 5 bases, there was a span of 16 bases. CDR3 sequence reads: CASSVGTGDDEQYF. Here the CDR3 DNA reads TGCGCCAGCAGCGTCGGGACTGGGGACGACGAGCAGTACTTC.

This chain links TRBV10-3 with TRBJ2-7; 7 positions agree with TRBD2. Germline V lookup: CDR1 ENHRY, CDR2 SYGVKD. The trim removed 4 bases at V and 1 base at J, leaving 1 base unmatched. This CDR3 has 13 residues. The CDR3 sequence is CAISGAGSYEQYF. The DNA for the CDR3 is TGTGCCATCAGTGGAGCGGGGTCCTACGAGCAGTACTTC.